This T cell receptor beta chain is drawn from a study of shared clonotypes between healthy human individuals. Notes on the study in general: All-four-donor shared clonotypes had higher generation probabilities than non-shared clonotypes did. Naive CD4 clonotypes were shared across a handful of donors at about 5%. Clonotype sharing among donors, it was expected, would be affected by sequencing depth.

When replicate PCRs were run on sorted subsets, they used around 200 ng DNA, tens of thousands of T cell genomes. Some clones are missing from TCRdb's copy, which holds only in-frame ones; the method was immunoSEQ multiplex PCR. The sample consists of 1.5 million to 2.5 million clones, approximately 95% of them appearing once. In regard to this clone: Antigen specificity is unknown.

Looked up from germline, CDR1 is SEHNR and CDR2 is FQNEAQ (reference sequence). V shed 1 base and J 5 bases; nucleotides not matched to a gene: 12. This CDR3 has 17 residues. CD45RO-negative, CCR7-selected cells formed the naive CD8 fraction, which excluded terminally differentiated effector memory CD45RA+ cells. The clonotype comes from a man aged 18 to 30 in good health. Sequencing was carried out using naive CD8+ T cells sorted from blood. The chain employs TRBV7-9 and TRBJ2-7, with TRBD1 identical over 9 bases. The CDR3 protein is CASSLEKGQGDSNEQYF. DNA for the CDR3: TGTGCCAGCAGCTTAGAGAAGGGACAGGGAGATTCGAACGAGCAGTACTTC.